These 30 T cell receptor beta chains came from one sample sequenced in a study of cytomegalovirus exposure and HLA in healthy donors. Primers for the PCR totalled 60 Vbeta and 13 Jbeta. Repertoires were generated with immunoSEQ multiplex PCR, while TCRdb's copy carries only in-frame clones and drops some. Of some 33,000 clones in the sample, 65% to 75% were seen once. Sequenced sample: PBMCs. Receptor source: a middle-aged man in good health and CMV-seropositive.

The sample holds a few counts of this clone. The V and J genes are TRBV7-2 and TRBJ2-1, with TRBD2 matching 7 bases. The CDR3 has 12 residues. The ends lost 4 bases at V and 10 bases at J; junction bases unmatched: 4. Germline values: CDR1 SGHTA, CDR2 FQGNSA. This chain's CDR3 is CASSSLADEQFF. In nucleotides, the CDR3 is TGTGCCAGCAGCTCTCTAGCGGACGAGCAGTTCTTC.

The chain uses TRBV11-2 and TRBJ1-4; D not certain. This CDR3 is built from 16 residues. The germline V gene encodes CDR1 SGHAT and CDR2 FQNNGV. Trimming removed 1 base from V and 0 bases from J, with 9 bases in between. CDR3 sequence (DNA): TGTGCCAGCAGCTTAGGGGCCAGCACAACTAATGAAAAACTGTTTTTT. Translating it yields CASSLGASTTNEKLFF.

The rearrangement uses TRBV29-1 and TRBJ2-5; 8 nucleotides agree with TRBD1. This CDR3 region has 15 residues. Losses at the gene ends were 2 bases for V and 4 bases for J; bases not matched to a gene: 9. CDR1 and CDR2 (germline): SQVTM, ANQGSEA. CDR3 in DNA: TGCAGCGTTGAACTGGAGACAGGGGCGAGAGAGACCCAGTACTTC. Translated: CSVELETGARETQYF.

The count of this clone is one. V usage is TRBV2 and J usage is TRBJ2-7; 7 bases line up with TRBD2. J gave up 7 bases and V 5 bases, and 5 bases lay outside the gene matches. The CDR3 has 12 amino acids. Germline V gene data show CDR1 as SNHLY and CDR2 as FYNNEI. Here the CDR3 DNA reads TGTGCCAGCAGTTTGGATAGCGGGGAGCAGTACTTC. Protein product: CASSLDSGEQYF. The full variable domain, completed using reference TRBV2 and TRBJ2-7, is EPEVTQTPSHQVTQMGQEVILRCVPISNHLYFYWYRQILGQKVEFLVSFYNNEISEKSEIFDDQFSVERPDGSNFTLKIRSTKLEDSAMYFCASSLDSGEQYFGPGTRLTVT.

The V call is TRBV7-8, the J call TRBJ2-1; 15 positions match TRBD2. Germline CDR1 reads SGHVS; CDR2 reads FQNEAQ. This CDR3 is 15 amino acids long. V lost 2 bases to trimming and J lost 15 bases; unmatched junction nucleotides: 8. The DNA for the CDR3 is TGTGCCAGCAGCTTACCCGGACTAGCGGGAGGGCAGGTGTTCTTC. This encodes CASSLPGLAGGQVFF.

This clone was observed a few times. J is TRBJ2-2 and V is TRBV30; unclear D gene. Trimming pared 5 bases from V and 3 bases from J, leaving 10 bases between. Germline V CDR1 and CDR2: GTSNPN, SVGIG (reference sequence). The CDR3 runs to 13 residues. CDR3 protein: CAWFLIYTGELFF. The CDR3 region has the DNA TGTGCCTGGTTTTTAATTTACACCGGGGAGCTGTTTTTT.

By sample share, this clone is medium-sized. The V and J genes are TRBV4-1 and TRBJ1-5; a weak D match, TRBD1 (5 bases). Trimming cost V 0 bases and J 6 bases, with 21 bases left between them. Germline V gene lookup returns CDR1 MGHRA and CDR2 YSYEKL. This CDR3 comprises 18 residues. DNA of the CDR3: TGCGCCAGCAGCCAAGATCGAAGCGGGAGGGGCACGGTTCAGCCCCAGCATTTT. Amino acid sequence: CASSQDRSGRGTVQPQHF.

The chain recombines TRBV7-9 with TRBJ1-3; no clear D. V shed 5 bases and J shed 5 bases, with 7 bases lying between them. Germline-derived CDR1 and CDR2 are SEHNR and FQNEAQ (reference sequence). The CDR3 contains 12 residues. CDR3 in amino acids: CASSGRRNTIYF. The CDR3 nucleotides are TGTGCCAGCAGCGGCAGAAGAAACACCATATATTTT. The full variable domain, its missing parts supplied by reference TRBV7-9 and TRBJ1-3, is DTGVSQNPRHKITKRGQNVTFRCDPISEHNRLYWYRQTLGQGPEFLTYFQNEAQLEKSRLLSDRFSAERPKGSFSTLEIQRTEQGDSAMYLCASSGRRNTIYFGEGSWLTVV.

The chain combines TRBV30 with TRBJ2-7; 7 nucleotides match TRBD1. The CDR3 runs to 13 residues. The V segment lost 0 bases and the J segment 4 bases; nucleotides outside the gene matches: 3. CDR1 and CDR2 from the germline V gene are GTSNPN and SVGIG (reference sequence). CDR3 DNA: TGTGCCTGGAGTGTCGGCAGGGGGTACGAGCAGTACTTC. Residues: CAWSVGRGYEQYF.

V gene TRBV4-3 combines with J gene TRBJ1-2; a weak D match, TRBD1 (5 bases). The CDR3 loop spans 14 amino acids. Germline CDR1 reads LGHNA; CDR2 reads YSLEER. Trimming took 0 bases from V and 10 from J, leaving 15 bases between them. CDR3 in amino acids: CASSQEMQGRPYTF. CDR3 DNA: TGCGCCAGCAGCCAAGAGATGCAGGGCCGGCCCTACACCTTC.

The chain recombines TRBV30 with TRBJ2-5; the D is unclear. In germline, CDR1 is GTSNPN, CDR2 SVGIG (reference sequence). V was shortened by 4 bases and J by 5 bases, with 17 bases between the two germline ends. The CDR3 has 14 amino acids. CDR3 nucleotides: TGTGCCTGGAACCGTCCTTCTAATGTGGAGACCCAGTACTTC. This translates into CAWNRPSNVETQYF.

J is TRBJ1-2 and V is TRBV29-1; 10 bases map to TRBD1. CDR3 length equals 17 residues. The germline V gene has CDR1 SQVTM and CDR2 ANQGSEA. V was pared by 0 bases and J by 2 bases, with 9 bases of the junction left unmatched. DNA of the CDR3: TGCAGCGTTGAAGACCGGGACAGGGGCCTCAGGAACTATGGCTACACCTTC. This sequence encodes CSVEDRDRGLRNYGYTF.

This clone appeared once. The J gene is TRBJ2-5, the V gene TRBV30; possibly TRBD2 for D (6 bases). Trimming removed 5 bases from V and 5 bases from J, with 18 bases in between. The germline V gene encodes CDR1 GTSNPN and CDR2 SVGIG (reference sequence). The CDR3 sequence is 14 residues long. The DNA for the CDR3 is TGTGCCTGGTCGGCCGGAGGGGCGGGGGAGACCCAGTACTTC. This translates into CAWSAGGAGETQYF.

This clone came up a few times. The chain uses TRBV29-1 and TRBJ1-1; D gene unclear. The CDR3 covers 15 residues. Germline loops: CDR1 SQVTM, CDR2 ANQGSEA. V lost 4 bases and J 3 bases, leaving 18 bases between the germline ends. The chain's CDR3 is CSVALLLQRDTEAFF. CDR3 nucleotides: TGCAGCGTTGCCCTCCTTCTTCAGCGGGACACTGAAGCTTTCTTT. The full variable domain, with the rest looked up from reference TRBV29-1 and TRBJ1-1, is SAVISQKPSRDICQRGTSLTIQCQVDSQVTMMFWYRQQPGQSLTLIATANQGSEATYESGFVIDKFPISRPNLTFSTLTVSNMSPEDSSIYLCSVALLLQRDTEAFFGQGTRLTVV.

The chain combines TRBV7-2 with TRBJ1-4; D ambiguous. Germline loops: CDR1 SGHTA, CDR2 FQGNSA. Trimming pared 1 base from V and 8 bases from J, leaving 8 bases between. This CDR3 has 13 residues. The CDR3 region has the DNA TGTGCCAGCAGCTTAGAGCCTCACGAAAAACTGTTTTTT. This gives the protein CASSLEPHEKLFF.

The genes are TRBV5-6 and TRBJ2-1, with 11 bases identical to TRBD2. The CDR3 is 16 amino acids. V was pared by 2 bases and J by 7 bases, with 8 bases of the junction left unmatched. CDR1 SGHDT and CDR2 YYEEEE come from the germline V gene. The CDR3 loop reads CASSFLLAGVENEQFF. CDR3 coding DNA: TGTGCCAGCAGCTTCTTACTAGCGGGGGTGGAAAATGAGCAGTTCTTC.

The chain recombines TRBV30 with TRBJ2-7; TRBD1 might be the D (5 bases). The CDR3 has 12 amino acids. V lost 0 bases to trimming and J lost 13 bases, with 16 bases between them. From germline, CDR1 is GTSNPN and CDR2 SVGIG (reference sequence). The CDR3 is CAWSVLRQGTYF. CDR3 nucleotides: TGTGCCTGGAGTGTACTGAGGCAGGGAACCTACTTC.

This chain connects TRBV4-3 to TRBJ2-5; D is ambiguous. Trimming removed 0 bases at V and 5 bases at J, with 13 bases between. The length of the CDR3 is 15 residues. Looked up from germline, CDR1 is LGHNA and CDR2 is YSLEER. The CDR3 loop is CASSQEARPTETQYF. The CDR3 coding sequence is TGCGCCAGCAGCCAAGAGGCCAGGCCAACGGAGACCCAGTACTTC.

This clone has only a few counts. Written as DNA, the CDR3 is TGTGCCAGCATCGCGTGGGGGGCTGGGGCCAACGTCCTGACTTTC. Translating it yields CASIAWGAGANVLTF. The chain combines TRBV6-1 with TRBJ2-6; TRBD2 is a possible D gene (6 bases). Germline V gene lookup returns CDR1 MNHNS and CDR2 SASEGT. This CDR3 is 15 amino acids long. The V end was cut by 7 bases, the J end by 2 bases, with 12 bases between.

This chain uses TRBV10-2 with TRBJ2-4, with 8 bases aligning to TRBD1. Unmatched junction bases numbered 7, after V lost 10 bases and J lost 5 bases. CDR3 size: 13 residues. The germline V gene has CDR1 WSHSY and CDR2 SAAADI. CDR3 loop: CATSGGTQNIQYF. DNA of the CDR3: TGCGCCACCTCAGGGGGCACCCAAAACATTCAGTACTTC.

CDR3 amino acids: CASSQDDRPNYGYTF. The CDR3 DNA reads TGCGCCAGCAGCCAAGATGACAGGCCAAACTATGGCTACACCTTC. V is TRBV4-3 and J is TRBJ1-2, with TRBD1 as a possible D gene (6 bases). This CDR3 spans 15 amino acids. V was clipped by 0 bases and J by 2 bases, with 10 bases between them. CDR1 and CDR2 from the germline V gene are LGHNA and YSLEER.

This clone was recorded only once. V gene TRBV25-1 combines with J gene TRBJ2-4; tentatively, D is TRBD1 (5 bases). CDR3 length equals 15 residues. The ends were cut back, 3 bases at V and 7 bases at J, with 16 bases in the middle. Germline V gene lookup returns CDR1 MGHDK and CDR2 SYGVNS. In DNA form, the CDR3 reads TGTGCCAGCAGTGAGATCAAAGGGGCCCGCAACATTCAGTACTTC. The encoded protein is CASSEIKGARNIQYF.

The chain has TRBV13 and TRBJ2-1; D is possibly TRBD1 (5 bases). Germline values: CDR1 PRHDT, CDR2 FYEKMQ (reference sequence). Trimming shortened V by 2 bases and J by 7 bases, and 9 bases separated the two germline ends. The CDR3 is made up of 13 amino acids. The CDR3 nucleotides read TGTGCCAGCAGCTTACAGGGATGGAATGAGCAGTTCTTC. It encodes CASSLQGWNEQFF. Drawing the rest from reference TRBV13 and TRBJ2-1, the complete variable domain is AAGVIQSPRHLIKEKRETATLKCYPIPRHDTVYWYQQGPGQDPQFLISFYEKMQSDKGSIPDRFSAQQFSDYHSELNMSSLELGDSALYFCASSLQGWNEQFFGPGTRLTVL.

The chain couples TRBV30 to TRBJ1-2, with 7 bases that match TRBD1. The CDR3 has 17 residues. The germline V gene encodes CDR1 GTSNPN and CDR2 SVGIG (reference sequence). V dropped 3 bases and J dropped 4; count of bases not matched to a gene: 17. The CDR3 region has the DNA TGTGCCTGGAGGGAACGACAGGGCCTTCGTCGTCTCTATGGCTACACCTTC. Translated, it gives CAWRERQGLRRLYGYTF. Full variable domain (rest looked up from reference TRBV30 and TRBJ1-2): SQTIHQWPATLVQPVGSPLSLECTVEGTSNPNLYWYRQAAGRGLQLLFYSVGIGQISSEVPQNLSASRPQDRQFILSSKKLLLSDSGFYLCAWRERQGLRRLYGYTFGSGTRLTVV.

The J gene is TRBJ1-1, the V gene TRBV5-1; possible D gene TRBD1, 6 bases. Germline CDR1 is SGHRS and CDR2 is YFSETQ. The ends were cut back, 1 base at V and 1 base at J, with 11 bases in the middle. The CDR3 is 15 amino acids. The CDR3 reads CASSLTRTENTEAFF. The CDR3 coding sequence is TGCGCCAGCAGCTTGACTCGGACAGAGAACACTGAAGCTTTCTTT.

J is TRBJ2-7 and V is TRBV10-3; D ambiguous. In germline, CDR1 is ENHRY, CDR2 SYGVKD. Trimming pared 6 bases from V and 5 bases from J, leaving 8 bases between. The length of the CDR3 is 11 residues. CDR3 in DNA: TGTGCCATCAGCCGGTCGAACGAGCAGTACTTC. It encodes CAISRSNEQYF.

This clone has just one count. The rearrangement joins TRBV7-2 to TRBJ2-2; D is unresolved. Looked up from germline, CDR1 is SGHTA and CDR2 is FQGNSA. The V end lost 5 bases, the J end lost 0 bases, and 7 bases lay between the germline ends. The CDR3 has 14 amino acids. CDR3 DNA sequence: TGTGCCAGCAGCCGCCAGGCGAACACCGGGGAGCTGTTTTTT. Its protein product is CASSRQANTGELFF.

The V gene is TRBV6-1, the J gene TRBJ1-5; TRBD1 is a possible D gene (5 bases). With 1 base removed from V and 15 bases from J, the gap between germline ends came to 22 bases. Germline CDR1 and CDR2: MNHNS and SASEGT. This CDR3 is 15 amino acids long. The CDR3 here is CASSEVEGGDSGGHF. The CDR3 bases are TGTGCCAGCAGTGAAGTTGAGGGAGGGGATTCCGGGGGGCATTTT.

The chain carries TRBV9 and TRBJ2-3; D call uncertain. V was trimmed by 0 bases and J by 6 bases, leaving 11 bases between them. This CDR3 region has 14 residues. CDR1 and CDR2 from the germline V gene are SGDLS and YYNGEE. CDR3 nucleotide sequence: TGTGCCAGCAGCGTAGGGCATTCCGTGGATACGCAGTATTTT. It is translated as CASSVGHSVDTQYF.

This chain links TRBV5-1 with TRBJ2-1, with 8 bases identical to TRBD1. Germline V gene sequence: CDR1 SGHRS, CDR2 YFSETQ. The CDR3 runs to 14 residues. The ends lost 2 bases at V and 9 bases at J; junction bases unmatched: 7. The CDR3 DNA follows: TGCGCCAGCAGCTTCCGGACAGGGTTAATTGAGCAGTTCTTC. This sequence encodes CASSFRTGLIEQFF.